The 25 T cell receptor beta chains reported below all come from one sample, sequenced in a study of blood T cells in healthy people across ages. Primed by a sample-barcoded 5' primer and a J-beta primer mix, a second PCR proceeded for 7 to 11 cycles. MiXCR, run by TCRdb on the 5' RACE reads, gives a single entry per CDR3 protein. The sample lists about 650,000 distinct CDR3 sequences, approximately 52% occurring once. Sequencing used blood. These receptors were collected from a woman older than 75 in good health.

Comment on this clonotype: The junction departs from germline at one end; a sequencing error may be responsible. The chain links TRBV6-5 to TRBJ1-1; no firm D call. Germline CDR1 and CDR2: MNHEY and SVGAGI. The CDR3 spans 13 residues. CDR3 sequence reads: CASSYSANTEVFF. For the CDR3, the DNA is TGTGCCAGCAGTTACTCGGCCAACACTGAAGTTTTCTTT.

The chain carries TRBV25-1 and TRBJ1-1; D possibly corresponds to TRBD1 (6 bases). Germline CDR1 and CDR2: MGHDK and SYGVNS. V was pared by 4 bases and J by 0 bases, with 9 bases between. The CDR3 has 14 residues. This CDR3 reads CASSVQGMNTEAFF. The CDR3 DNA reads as TGTGCCAGCAGTGTACAGGGTATGAACACTGAAGCTTTCTTT.

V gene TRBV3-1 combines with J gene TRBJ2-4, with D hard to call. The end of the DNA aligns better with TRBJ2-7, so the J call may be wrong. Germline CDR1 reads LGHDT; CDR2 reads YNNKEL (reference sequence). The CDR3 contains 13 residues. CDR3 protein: CASSQAVAYEQYF. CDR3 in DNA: TGTGCCAGCAGCCAGGCAGTAGCTTACGAGCAGTACTTC.

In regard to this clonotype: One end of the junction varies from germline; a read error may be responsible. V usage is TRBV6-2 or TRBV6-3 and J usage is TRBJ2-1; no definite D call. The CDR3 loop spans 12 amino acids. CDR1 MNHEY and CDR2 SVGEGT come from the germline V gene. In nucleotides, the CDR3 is TGTACCAGCAGCCGCGACCGCTACGAGCAGTTCTTC. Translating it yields CTSSRDRYEQFF.

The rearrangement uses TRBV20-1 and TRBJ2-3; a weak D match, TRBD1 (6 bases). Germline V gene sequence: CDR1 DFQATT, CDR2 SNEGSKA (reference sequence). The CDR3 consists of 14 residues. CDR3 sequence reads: CSTTGTTGTDTQYF. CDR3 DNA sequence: TGCAGCACTACCGGGACAACAGGCACAGATACGCAGTATTTT.

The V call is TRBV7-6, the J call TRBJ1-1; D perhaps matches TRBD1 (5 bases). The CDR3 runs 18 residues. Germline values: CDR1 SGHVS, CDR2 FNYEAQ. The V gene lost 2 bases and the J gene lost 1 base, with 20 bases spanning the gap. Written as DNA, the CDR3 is TGTGCCAGCAGCTTACGTCCGGGGAAGGGGTCGGGGAACACTGAAGCTTTCTTT. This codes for CASSLRPGKGSGNTEAFF.

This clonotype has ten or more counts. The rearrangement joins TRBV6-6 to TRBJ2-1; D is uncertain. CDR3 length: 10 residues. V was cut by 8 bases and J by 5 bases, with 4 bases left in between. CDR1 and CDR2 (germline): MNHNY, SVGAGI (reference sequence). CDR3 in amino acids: CASGNNEQFF. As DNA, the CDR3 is TGTGCCAGCGGAAACAATGAGCAGTTCTTC.

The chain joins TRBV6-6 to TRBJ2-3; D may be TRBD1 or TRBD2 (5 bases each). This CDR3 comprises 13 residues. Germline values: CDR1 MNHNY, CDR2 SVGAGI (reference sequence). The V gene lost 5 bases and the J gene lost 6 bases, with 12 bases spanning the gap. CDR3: CASSANRRDTQYF. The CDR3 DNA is TGTGCCAGCAGTGCCAACAGGAGGGATACGCAGTATTTT.

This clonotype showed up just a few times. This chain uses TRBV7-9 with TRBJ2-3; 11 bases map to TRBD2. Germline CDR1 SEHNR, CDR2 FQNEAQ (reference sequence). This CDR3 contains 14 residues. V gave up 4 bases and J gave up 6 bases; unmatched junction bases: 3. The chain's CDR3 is CASSYRTSGDTQYF. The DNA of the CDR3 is TGTGCCAGCAGCTACCGGACTAGCGGGGATACGCAGTATTTT.

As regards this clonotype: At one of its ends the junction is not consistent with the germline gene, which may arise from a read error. In nucleotides, the CDR3 is TGCGCCAGCAGCTTGGATAGCGTCTACAGTGAGCAGTTCTTC. Translation: CASSLDSVYSEQFF. The chain joins TRBV5-1 to TRBJ2-1; tentative D call: TRBD2 (5 bases). This CDR3 has 14 residues. Germline values: CDR1 SGHRS, CDR2 YFSETQ.

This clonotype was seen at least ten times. CDR3 DNA sequence: TGCGCCAGCAGCTCCCAACGAGATACGCAGTATTTT. This encodes CASSSQRDTQYF. The chain joins TRBV5-1 to TRBJ2-3; D uncertain. CDR3 length: 12 amino acids. With 3 bases removed from V and 5 bases from J, the gap between germline ends came to 7 bases. From germline, CDR1 is SGHRS and CDR2 YFSETQ.

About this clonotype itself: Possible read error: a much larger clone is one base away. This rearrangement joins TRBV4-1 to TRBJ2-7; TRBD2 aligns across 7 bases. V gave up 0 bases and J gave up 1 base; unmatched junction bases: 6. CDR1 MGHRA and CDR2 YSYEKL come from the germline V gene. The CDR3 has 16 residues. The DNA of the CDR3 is TGCGCCAGCAGCCAAGACGGGGAGGGACTTTCCTACGAGCAGTACTTC. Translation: CASSQDGEGLSYEQYF.

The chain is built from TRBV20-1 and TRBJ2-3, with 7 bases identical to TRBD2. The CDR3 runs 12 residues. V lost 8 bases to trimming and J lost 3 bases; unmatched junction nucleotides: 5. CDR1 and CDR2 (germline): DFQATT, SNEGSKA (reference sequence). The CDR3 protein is CSTGGSTDTQYF. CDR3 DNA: TGCAGTACCGGGGGGAGTACAGATACGCAGTATTTT.

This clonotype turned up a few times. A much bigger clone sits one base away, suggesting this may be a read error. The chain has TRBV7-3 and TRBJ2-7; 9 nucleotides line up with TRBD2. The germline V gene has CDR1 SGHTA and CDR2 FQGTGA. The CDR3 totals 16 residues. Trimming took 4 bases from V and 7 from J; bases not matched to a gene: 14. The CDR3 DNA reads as TGTGCCAGCAGCTCACTAGCGGGTATGCCCTACAATGAGCAGTACTTC. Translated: CASSSLAGMPYNEQYF.

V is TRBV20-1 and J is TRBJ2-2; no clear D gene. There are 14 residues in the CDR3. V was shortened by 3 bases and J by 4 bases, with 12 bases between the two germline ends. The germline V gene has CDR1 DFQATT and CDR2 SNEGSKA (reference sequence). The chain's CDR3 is CSASGELITGELFF. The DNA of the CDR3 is TGCAGTGCTAGCGGCGAGTTGATCACCGGGGAGCTGTTTTTT.

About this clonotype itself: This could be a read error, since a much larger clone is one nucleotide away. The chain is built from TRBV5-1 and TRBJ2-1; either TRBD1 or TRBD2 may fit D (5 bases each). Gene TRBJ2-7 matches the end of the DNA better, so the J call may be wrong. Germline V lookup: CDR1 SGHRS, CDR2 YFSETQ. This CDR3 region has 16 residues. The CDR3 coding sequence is TGCGCCAGCACTTCGGGGCCCCATAGCTCCTACAATGAGCAGTACTTC. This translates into CASTSGPHSSYNEQYF.

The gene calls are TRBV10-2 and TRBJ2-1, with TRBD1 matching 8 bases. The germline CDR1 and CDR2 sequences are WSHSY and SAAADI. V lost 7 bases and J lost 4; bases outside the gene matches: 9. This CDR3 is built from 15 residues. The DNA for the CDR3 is TGCGCCAGCACCCCGGGACAGGCGAATTACAATGAGCAGTTCTTC. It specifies CASTPGQANYNEQFF.

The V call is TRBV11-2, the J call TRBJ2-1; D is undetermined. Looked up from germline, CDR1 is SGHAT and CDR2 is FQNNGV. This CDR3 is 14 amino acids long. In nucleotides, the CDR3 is TGTGCTTGCGCGGCAGCTGCTTTCTCCAATGAGCAGTTCTTC. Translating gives CACAAAAFSNEQFF.

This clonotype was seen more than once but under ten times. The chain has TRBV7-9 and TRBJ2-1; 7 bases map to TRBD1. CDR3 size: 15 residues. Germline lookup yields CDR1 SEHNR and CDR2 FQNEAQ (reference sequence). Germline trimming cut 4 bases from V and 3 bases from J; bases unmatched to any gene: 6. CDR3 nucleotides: TGTGCCAGCAGCTCCACAGGGGTCAACTACAATGAGCAGTTCTTC. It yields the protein CASSSTGVNYNEQFF.

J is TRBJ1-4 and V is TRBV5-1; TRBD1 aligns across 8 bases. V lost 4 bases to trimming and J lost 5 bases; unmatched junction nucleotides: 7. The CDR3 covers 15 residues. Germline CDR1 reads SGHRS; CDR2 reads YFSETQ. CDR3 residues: CASSSTGGVNEKLFF. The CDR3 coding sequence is TGCGCCAGCAGCAGCACAGGGGGTGTAAATGAAAAACTGTTTTTT.

The CDR3 spells CASSPPEVFSYNEQFF. The DNA of the CDR3 is TGTGCCAGCAGTCCCCCCGAGGTATTCTCCTACAATGAGCAGTTCTTC. The chain is built from TRBV28 and TRBJ2-1, with no clear D. The CDR3 is 16 amino acids. V was pared by 5 bases and J by 0 bases, with 14 bases between. The germline gives CDR1 MDHEN, CDR2 SYDVKM.

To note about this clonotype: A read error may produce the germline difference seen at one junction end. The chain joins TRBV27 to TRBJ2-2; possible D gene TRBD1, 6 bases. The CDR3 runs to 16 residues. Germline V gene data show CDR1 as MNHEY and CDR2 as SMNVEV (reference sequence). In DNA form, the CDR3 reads TGTGCCAGCAGTTTATCTGGGGGCCCGAACACCGGGGAGCAGTTTTTT. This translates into CASSLSGGPNTGEQFF.

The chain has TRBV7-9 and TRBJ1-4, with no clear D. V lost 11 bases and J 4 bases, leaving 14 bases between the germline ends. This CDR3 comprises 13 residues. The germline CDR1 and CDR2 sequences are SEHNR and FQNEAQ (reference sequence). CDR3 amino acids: CAAARGLNEKLFF. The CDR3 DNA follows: TGTGCCGCAGCTCGAGGGCTTAATGAAAAACTGTTTTTT.

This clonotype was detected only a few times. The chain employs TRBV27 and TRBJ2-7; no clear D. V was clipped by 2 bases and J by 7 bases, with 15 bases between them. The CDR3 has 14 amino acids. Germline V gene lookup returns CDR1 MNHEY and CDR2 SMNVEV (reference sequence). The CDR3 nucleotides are TGTGCCAGCAGTTTAGCGTCAGACTGGGGAGAGCAGTACTTC. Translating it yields CASSLASDWGEQYF.

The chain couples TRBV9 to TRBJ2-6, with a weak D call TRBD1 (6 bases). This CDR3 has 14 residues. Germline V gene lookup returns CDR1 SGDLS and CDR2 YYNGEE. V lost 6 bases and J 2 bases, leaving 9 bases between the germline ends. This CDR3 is CASTGVAGANVLTF. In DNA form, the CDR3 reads TGTGCCAGCACAGGGGTGGCTGGGGCCAACGTCCTGACTTTC.